This T cell receptor beta chain was found in a study of post-analysis software for immune sequencing data. Overall study context: The disease courses spanned relapsing-remitting, secondary progressive and progressive-relapsing forms of multiple sclerosis.

Every TCR beta cDNA library bore unique molecular identifiers. The source material, roughly 0.9 to 11 million T cells, gave rise to approximately 520,000 cDNA molecules. TCRdb re-derived calls from the PCR reads in MiXCR, one entry per CDR3 protein. Of about 620,000 distinct CDR3 sequences listed, roughly two fifths are singletons. This clonotype appeared once. Its antigen remains unknown. Broader study findings: Compared with controls, patients had more of about five TRBV segments, including TRBV5-6, TRBV5-1 and TRBV20-1. Those samples that were prepared in the same batch co-clustered strongly by F measure. Patients with multiple sclerosis recorded significantly lower normalized Chao1 diversity than controls, the study found.

The CDR3 extends over 12 amino acids. V lost 6 bases, J lost 2 bases, and 1 base stayed unmatched. Germline-derived CDR1 and CDR2 are SGHRS and YFSETQ. The gene calls are TRBV5-1 and TRBJ1-1, with 7 bases that match TRBD1. Sequencing was carried out using blood. This TCR was sampled from a girl under 18 with multiple sclerosis. DNA of the CDR3: TGCGCCAGCACAGGGGGAAACACTGAAGCTTTCTTT. The encoded protein is CASTGGNTEAFF.